What follows describes a single T cell receptor beta chain. The sample is drawn from a study of blood T cell repertoires in COVID-19. V lost 10 bases and J lost 5; bases outside the gene matches: 5. Germline-derived CDR1 and CDR2 are MNHEY and SMNVEV (reference sequence). CDR3 length equals 13 residues. Clones were sequenced by immunoSEQ multiplex PCR, and TCRdb holds only the in-frame ones, with some missing. The profile shows 390,000 or so clones, roughly 85% of them singletons. The sequenced sample consisted of peripheral blood. The J gene is TRBJ2-1, the V gene TRBV27; 10 bases fit TRBD2. The TCR comes from a woman in her 30s with active or convalescent COVID-19. CDR3: CATRGTSDNEQFF. CDR3 DNA: TGTGCCACCCGAGGGACTAGCGACAATGAGCAGTTCTTC.